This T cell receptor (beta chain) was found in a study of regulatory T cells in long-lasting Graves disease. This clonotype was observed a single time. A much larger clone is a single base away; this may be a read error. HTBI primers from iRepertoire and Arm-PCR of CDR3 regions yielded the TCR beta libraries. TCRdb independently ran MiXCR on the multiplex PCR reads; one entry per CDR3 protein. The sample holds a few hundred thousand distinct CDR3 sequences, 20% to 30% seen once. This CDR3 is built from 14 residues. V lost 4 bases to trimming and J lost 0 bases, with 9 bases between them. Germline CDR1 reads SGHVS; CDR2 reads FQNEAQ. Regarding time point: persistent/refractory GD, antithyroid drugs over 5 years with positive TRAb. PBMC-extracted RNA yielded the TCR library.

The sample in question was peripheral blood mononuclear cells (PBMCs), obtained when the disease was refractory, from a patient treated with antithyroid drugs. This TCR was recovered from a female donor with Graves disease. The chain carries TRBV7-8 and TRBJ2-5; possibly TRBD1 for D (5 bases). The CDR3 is CASSSRTYQETQYF. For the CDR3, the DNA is TGTGCCAGCAGCTCCAGGACATACCAAGAGACCCAGTACTTC.